Shown below are 17 T cell receptor beta chains from a single sample sequenced in a study of blood T cell repertoires in COVID-19. Here immunoSEQ multiplex PCR was the method, and the copy in TCRdb shows in-frame clones only, minus some. The data hold fewer than 250,000 clones, with under 90% observed a single time. The sample comprised peripheral blood. The receptors shown here come from a man aged 55 to 70 who had recovered from COVID-19.

The CDR3 sequence: CASSQRTGTVYEQYF. In DNA, the CDR3 is TGTGCCAGCAGCCAACGGACAGGGACGGTCTACGAGCAGTACTTC. The rearrangement joins TRBV7-2 to TRBJ2-7; 8 bases align to TRBD1. V trimming: 5 bases; J trimming: 3 bases; junction bases outside the gene matches: 9. CDR3 length: 15 amino acids. The germline gives CDR1 SGHTA, CDR2 FQGNSA.

V and J are TRBV27 and TRBJ2-7; the match to TRBD2 covers 9 bases. V shed 7 bases and J 1 base; nucleotides not matched to a gene: 2. CDR1 is MNHEY and CDR2 is SMNVEV in the germline V gene (reference sequence). The CDR3 consists of 13 residues. This chain's CDR3 is CASNLAGSYEQYF. In nucleotides, the CDR3 is TGTGCCAGCAATCTAGCGGGGTCCTACGAGCAGTACTTC.

As to this clone: Relative to the germline gene, one junction end is altered; a read error may explain this. The V gene is TRBV27, the J gene TRBJ2-7, with D perhaps matching TRBD1 (6 bases). Per germline, CDR1 MNHEY and CDR2 SMNVEV (reference sequence). The CDR3 has 12 residues. The CDR3 sequence: CASSSGQGQKNF. The CDR3 region has the DNA TGTGCCAGCAGTTCGGGGCAAGGACAGAAGAACTTC.

V gene TRBV21-1 combines with J gene TRBJ2-7; the table calls TRBD2, which could not be checked here. TRBV21-1 constitutes a pseudogene. There are 16 residues in the CDR3. The CDR3 region has the DNA TGTGCCAGCAGCAACGATCGGGCGGGAGGCAGTCACGAGCAGTACTTC. This translates into CASSNDRAGGSHEQYF.

The CDR3 here is CASSTRPGNTEAFF. CDR3 nucleotides: TGTGCCAGCAGCACCCGACCGGGGAACACTGAAGCTTTCTTT. V and J are TRBV9 and TRBJ1-1; D unclear. The CDR3 has 14 residues. Germline V gene data show CDR1 as SGDLS and CDR2 as YYNGEE. Trimming shortened V by 4 bases and J by 1 base, and 11 bases separated the two germline ends. Supplemented by reference TRBV9 and TRBJ1-1, the full variable domain reads DSGVTQTPKHLITATGQRVTLRCSPRSGDLSVYWYQQSLDQGLQFLIQYYNGEERAKGNILERFSAQQFPDLHSELNLSSLELGDSALYFCASSTRPGNTEAFFGQGTRLTVV.

The chain links TRBV6-2 or TRBV6-3 to TRBJ1-6, with unresolved D. There are 13 residues in the CDR3. Trimming shortened V by 0 bases and J by 14 bases, and 11 bases separated the two germline ends. The germline V gene encodes CDR1 MNHEY and CDR2 SVGEGT. The CDR3 sequence: CASSYSPAVALHF. In DNA, the CDR3 is TGTGCCAGCAGTTACTCGCCCGCGGTAGCCCTCCACTTT.

The CDR3 DNA reads TGTGCCAGCTCACAACTACAGGGGGCATCCTATGGCTACACCTTC. Translated, it gives CASSQLQGASYGYTF. The rearrangement joins TRBV18 to TRBJ1-2; 9 bases are a match to TRBD1. Looked up from germline, CDR1 is KGHSH and CDR2 is LQKENI. CDR3 length equals 15 residues. V lost 4 bases, J lost 4 bases, and 7 bases stayed unmatched.

The genes are TRBV29-1 and TRBJ2-7; D might be TRBD2 (7 bases). The germline gives CDR1 SQVTM, CDR2 ANQGSEA. V gave up 4 bases and J gave up 3 bases, with 13 bases separating them. CDR3 length: 13 residues. The CDR3 loop reads CSVGGGSGYEQYF. CDR3 DNA sequence: TGCAGCGTTGGGGGGGGCAGCGGCTACGAGCAGTACTTC.

The chain has TRBV2 and TRBJ2-5, with 8 bases identical to TRBD2. With 4 bases clipped from V and 5 bases from J, the junction kept 12 bases outside the gene matches. CDR3 length: 16 residues. CDR1 is SNHLY and CDR2 is FYNNEI in the germline V gene. The CDR3 DNA reads as TGTGCCAGCAGTGGGTCCGGGACTAGGGGTAGGGAGACCCAGTACTTC. Translated, it gives CASSGSGTRGRETQYF.

The table lists this clone with a count of one. The V and J genes are TRBV7-6 and TRBJ2-3; 13 bases match TRBD2. CDR3 length: 16 residues. V was clipped by 5 bases and J by 4 bases; unmatched bases: 6. CDR1 is SGHVS, CDR2 FNYEAQ, per germline. CDR3 region: CASSILGLAGSDTQYF. CDR3 coding DNA: TGTGCCAGCAGCATCCTGGGACTAGCGGGATCAGATACGCAGTATTTT.

This clone was observed a handful of times. The chain couples TRBV11-2 to TRBJ1-2; perhaps TRBD1 as D (5 bases). Germline CDR1 and CDR2: SGHAT and FQNNGV. The CDR3 contains 17 residues. V was clipped by 0 bases and J by 4 bases, with 18 bases between them. CDR3 protein: CASSLENAPGFSYGYTF. For the CDR3, the DNA is TGTGCCAGCAGCTTAGAAAACGCCCCAGGGTTTAGCTATGGCTACACCTTC. Using reference TRBV11-2 and TRBJ1-2 for the parts outside the CDR3, the full variable domain is EAGVAQSPRYKIIEKRQSVAFWCNPISGHATLYWYQQILGQGPKLLIQFQNNGVVDDSQLPKDRFSAERLKGVDSTLKIQPAKLEDSAVYLCASSLENAPGFSYGYTFGSGTRLTVV.

The rearrangement uses TRBV7-8 and TRBJ2-1; 14 bases map to TRBD2. Germline assignment: CDR1 SGHVS and CDR2 FQNEAQ. The CDR3 covers 17 residues. V lost 5 bases to trimming and J lost 7 bases; unmatched junction nucleotides: 10. CDR3 loop: CASSPRLAGGSVNEQFF. CDR3 sequence (DNA): TGTGCCAGCAGCCCGAGACTAGCGGGGGGGAGCGTTAATGAGCAGTTCTTC.

V usage is TRBV19 and J usage is TRBJ1-3, with unresolved D. Trimming pared 3 bases from V and 0 bases from J, leaving 9 bases between. This CDR3 is built from 15 residues. Germline V gene sequence: CDR1 LNHDA, CDR2 SQIVND (reference sequence). CDR3: CASSILGVSGNTIYF. Written as DNA, the CDR3 is TGTGCCAGTAGTATCCTGGGAGTCTCTGGAAACACCATATATTTT.

This clone has just a few counts. V is TRBV5-4 and J is TRBJ2-1; 14 nucleotides align to TRBD2. This CDR3 spans 13 amino acids. Germline loops: CDR1 SGHNT, CDR2 YYREEE (reference sequence). V lost 3 bases, J lost 15 bases, and 5 bases stayed unmatched. The CDR3 nucleotides are TGTGCCAGCAGCTCGGGACTAGCGGGAGTAGGGTTCTTC. It yields the protein CASSSGLAGVGFF.

The chain employs TRBV5-1 and TRBJ2-3; the match to TRBD2 covers 9 bases. Germline loops: CDR1 SGHRS, CDR2 YFSETQ. V shed 7 bases, J shed 4 bases, and the junction held 10 bases outside the gene matches. The CDR3 spans 15 residues. The CDR3 spells CASCRLAGASDTQYF. CDR3 sequence (DNA): TGCGCCAGCTGCCGTTTAGCGGGAGCCTCAGATACGCAGTATTTT.

The chain links TRBV5-4 to TRBJ2-3, with 16 bases that match TRBD2. The trim removed 7 bases at V and 5 bases at J, leaving 10 bases unmatched. This CDR3 region has 17 residues. From germline, CDR1 is SGHNT and CDR2 YYREEE (reference sequence). CDR3 in amino acids: CASGRGLAGGPGDTQYF. CDR3 in DNA: TGTGCCAGCGGAAGGGGACTAGCGGGAGGGCCGGGAGATACGCAGTATTTT.

This clone was counted only a few times. The chain employs TRBV5-5 and TRBJ2-3, with a weak D call TRBD1 (6 bases). Germline V CDR1 and CDR2: SGHKS, YYEKEE (reference sequence). V was trimmed by 5 bases and J by 2 bases, leaving 12 bases between them. The CDR3 consists of 14 residues. DNA of the CDR3: TGTGCCAGCAGTTGGACAGACCTCACAGATACGCAGTATTTT. It translates to CASSWTDLTDTQYF.